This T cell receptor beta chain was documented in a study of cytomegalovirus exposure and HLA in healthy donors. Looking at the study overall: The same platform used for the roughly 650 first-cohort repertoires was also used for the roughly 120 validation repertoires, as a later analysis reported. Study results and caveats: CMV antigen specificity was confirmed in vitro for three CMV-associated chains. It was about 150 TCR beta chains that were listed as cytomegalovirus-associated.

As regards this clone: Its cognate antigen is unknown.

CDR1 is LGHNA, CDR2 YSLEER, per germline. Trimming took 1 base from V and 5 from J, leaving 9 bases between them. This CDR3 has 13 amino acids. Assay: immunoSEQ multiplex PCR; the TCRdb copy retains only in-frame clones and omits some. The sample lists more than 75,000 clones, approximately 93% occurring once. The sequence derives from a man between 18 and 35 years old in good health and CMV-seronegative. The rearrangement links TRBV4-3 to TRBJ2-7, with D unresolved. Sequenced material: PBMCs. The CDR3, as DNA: TGCGCCAGCAGCCAAGGACTTTTCGACGAGCAGTACTTC. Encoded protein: CASSQGLFDEQYF.